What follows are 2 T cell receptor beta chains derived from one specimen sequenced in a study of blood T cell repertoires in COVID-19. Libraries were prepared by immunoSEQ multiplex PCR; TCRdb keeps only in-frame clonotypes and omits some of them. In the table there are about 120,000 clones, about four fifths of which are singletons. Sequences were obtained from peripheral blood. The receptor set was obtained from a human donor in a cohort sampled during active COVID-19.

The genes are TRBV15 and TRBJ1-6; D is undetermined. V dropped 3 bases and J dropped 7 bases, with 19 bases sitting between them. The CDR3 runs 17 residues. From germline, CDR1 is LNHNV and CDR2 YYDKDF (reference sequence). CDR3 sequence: CATSRSVLAVLNSPLHF. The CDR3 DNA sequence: TGTGCCACCAGCAGGTCCGTCCTTGCGGTATTGAATTCACCCCTCCACTTT.

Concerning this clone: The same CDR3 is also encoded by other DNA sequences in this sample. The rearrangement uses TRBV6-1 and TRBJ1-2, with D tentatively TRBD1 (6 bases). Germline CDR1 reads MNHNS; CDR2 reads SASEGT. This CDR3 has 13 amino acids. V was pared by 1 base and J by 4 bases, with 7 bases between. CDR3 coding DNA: TGTGCCAGCAGTGAAGGAGGGGGCTATGGCTACACCTTC. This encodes CASSEGGGYGYTF.